Shown below are 25 T cell receptor beta chains from a single sample sequenced in a study of identifying expanded T cells in peripheral blood (dated by TCRdb to between 2018 and 2020). The library came from the immunoSEQ multiplex PCR assay. Sourced from immuneACCESS, this table was stored by TCRdb with only in-frame sequences that have V and J called. A share of the clones is absent; for the studies checked, an unresolved V gene accounts for under half, and the remainder has no known explanation. In this sample the table shows approximately 120,000 clones, more than 75% of which occur a single time. 3.3% of the sample is taken by the ten largest. The sample comprised blood. The receptors here all came from a person aged 18 to 69 in good health.

Regarding this clone: The junction and the germline gene differ at one end; a read error may be behind it. V and J are TRBV9 and TRBJ1-1; no clear D. This CDR3 contains 13 residues. CDR1 and CDR2 (germline): SGDLS, YYNGEE. In DNA form, the CDR3 reads TGTGCCAGCAGCGTATTTCCCAACAGTGAAGCTTTCTTT. Its protein product is CASSVFPNSEAFF.

The chain recombines TRBV25-1 with TRBJ1-1; 8 nucleotides agree with TRBD1. This CDR3 contains 17 residues. V was pared by 4 bases and J by 5 bases, with 15 bases of the junction left unmatched. The V gene's germline CDR1 is MGHDK and CDR2 SYGVNS. The CDR3 region is CASSVPLGGQGRTEAFF. The CDR3 region has the DNA TGTGCCAGCAGTGTTCCATTAGGCGGACAGGGTAGGACTGAAGCTTTCTTT.

This clone was detected a few times. J is TRBJ2-7 and V is TRBV7-2; no clear D gene. Germline CDR1 reads SGHTA; CDR2 reads FQGNSA. CDR3 length: 11 amino acids. Trimming took 4 bases from V and 3 from J, leaving 4 bases between them. The CDR3 spells CASSSNYEQYF. Written as DNA, the CDR3 is TGTGCCAGCAGCTCTAACTACGAGCAGTACTTC. The variable domain in full, with the rest retrieved from reference TRBV7-2 and TRBJ2-7, is GAGVSQSPSNKVTEKGKDVELRCDPISGHTALYWYRQSLGQGLEFLIYFQGNSAPDKSGLPSDRFSAERTGGSVSTLTIQRTQQEDSAVYLCASSSNYEQYFGPGTRLTVT.

This clone was observed once. The chain is built from TRBV2 and TRBJ1-1, with D unresolved. With 7 bases removed from V and 4 bases from J, the gap between germline ends came to 13 bases. The germline CDR1 and CDR2 sequences are SNHLY and FYNNEI. This CDR3 comprises 13 residues. CDR3 sequence: CASTKTIVTEAFF. The CDR3 nucleotides read TGTGCCAGCACGAAGACAATCGTCACTGAAGCTTTCTTT.

V is TRBV10-2 and J is TRBJ1-2; D unresolved. This CDR3 is 17 amino acids long. From germline, CDR1 is WSHSY and CDR2 SAAADI. V lost 0 bases to trimming and J lost 0 bases, with 14 bases between them. In DNA form, the CDR3 reads TGCGCCAGCAGTGAGTCCATTGGACGGCTTCCTAACTATGGCTACACCTTC. As protein: CASSESIGRLPNYGYTF.

This clone was seen a single time. CDR3 in DNA: TGCGCCAGCAGCCATACAGGGAGGGGGGGGGCTTTCTTT. Its translation: CASSHTGRGGAFF. The V call is TRBV4-1, the J call TRBJ1-1, with D tentatively TRBD1 (6 bases). Germline values: CDR1 MGHRA, CDR2 YSYEKL. V lost 3 bases to trimming and J lost 11 bases, with 16 bases between them. The CDR3 runs 13 residues.

Regarding this clone: A far larger clone is one nucleotide away, so this likely arose from a read error. The chain is built from TRBV15 and TRBJ1-5; no clear D. Trimming pared 1 base from V and 5 bases from J, leaving 6 bases between. CDR3 length equals 13 residues. Germline V gene sequence: CDR1 LNHNV, CDR2 YYDKDF (reference sequence). CDR3: CATSRGKYQPQHF. Here the CDR3 DNA reads TGTGCCACCAGCAGAGGCAAGTATCAGCCCCAGCATTTT. Using reference TRBV15 and TRBJ1-5 for the parts outside the CDR3, the full variable domain is DAMVIQNPRYQVTQFGKPVTLSCSQTLNHNVMYWYQQKSSQAPKLLFHYYDKDFNNEADTPDNFQSRRPNTSFCFLDIRSPGLGDTAMYLCATSRGKYQPQHFGDGTRLSIL.

The chain couples TRBV5-6 to TRBJ2-7, with 13 bases matching TRBD2. Trimming removed 3 bases from V and 2 bases from J; junction bases left unmatched: 11. Germline lookup yields CDR1 SGHDT and CDR2 YYEEEE. CDR3 length: 18 amino acids. This chain's CDR3 is CASSSTGTSGDYTYEQYF. CDR3 nucleotide sequence: TGTGCCAGCAGCTCTACCGGGACTAGCGGGGATTACACCTACGAGCAGTACTTC. Based on the CDR3 plus reference TRBV5-6 and TRBJ2-7, the full variable domain is DAGVTQSPTHLIKTRGQQVTLRCSPKSGHDTVSWYQQALGQGPQFIFQYYEEEERQRGNFPDRFSGHQFPNYSSELNVNALLLGDSALYLCASSSTGTSGDYTYEQYFGPGTRLTVT.

The V gene is TRBV28, the J gene TRBJ1-3; perhaps TRBD1 as D (5 bases). The CDR3 is 16 amino acids. Germline V lookup: CDR1 MDHEN, CDR2 SYDVKM. Trimming removed 1 base at V and 4 bases at J, with 14 bases between. The CDR3 sequence is CASSLFGGSHGNTIYF. CDR3 nucleotides: TGTGCCAGCAGTTTATTCGGGGGGTCGCACGGAAACACCATATATTTT.

The chain combines TRBV2 with TRBJ1-1; 8 nucleotides agree with TRBD1. In germline, CDR1 is SNHLY, CDR2 FYNNEI. The CDR3 totals 14 residues. V lost 6 bases, J lost 6 bases, and 9 bases stayed unmatched. The CDR3 loop reads CASRTGTGDAEAFF. The DNA for the CDR3 is TGTGCCAGCAGGACCGGGACAGGTGATGCTGAAGCTTTCTTT.

The chain couples TRBV9 to TRBJ1-2; D possibly corresponds to TRBD1 (5 bases). CDR1 SGDLS and CDR2 YYNGEE come from the germline V gene. V gave up 0 bases and J gave up 3 bases, with 9 bases separating them. This CDR3 is 14 amino acids long. The CDR3 region is CASSVGGLDYGYTF. CDR3 coding DNA: TGTGCCAGCAGCGTAGGGGGGTTGGACTATGGCTACACCTTC. The variable domain in full, completed from reference TRBV9 and TRBJ1-2, reads DSGVTQTPKHLITATGQRVTLRCSPRSGDLSVYWYQQSLDQGLQFLIQYYNGEERAKGNILERFSAQQFPDLHSELNLSSLELGDSALYFCASSVGGLDYGYTFGSGTRLTVV.

The chain has TRBV5-8 and TRBJ1-2; 7 bases match TRBD1. The J segment lost 3 bases and the V segment lost 4 bases, leaving 6 bases of the junction unmatched. The length of the CDR3 is 14 residues. Looked up from germline, CDR1 is SGHTS and CDR2 is YDEGEE. CDR3 residues: CASSGWDSYYGYTF. The DNA of the CDR3 is TGTGCCAGCAGCGGGTGGGACAGCTACTATGGCTACACCTTC. Looking up the rest from reference TRBV5-8 and TRBJ1-2 gives the full variable domain: EAGVTQSPTHLIKTRGQQATLRCSPISGHTSVYWYQQALGLGLQFLLWYDEGEERNRGNFPPRFSGRQFPNYSSELNVNALELEDSALYLCASSGWDSYYGYTFGSGTRLTVV.

The chain is built from TRBV29-1 and TRBJ1-2; D remains unclear. Per the germline V gene, CDR1 is SQVTM and CDR2 is ANQGSEA. This CDR3 comprises 12 residues. CDR3 region: CSVWESVDGYTF. The CDR3 DNA reads as TGCAGTGTCTGGGAATCGGTAGATGGCTACACCTTC.

The chain employs TRBV6-5 and TRBJ1-6, with D perhaps TRBD1 (6 bases). Trimming cost V 6 bases and J 5 bases, with 11 bases left between them. CDR1 and CDR2 (germline): MNHEY, SVGAGI. The CDR3 covers 14 residues. DNA of the CDR3: TGTGCCAGCAGAACAGGGATCCATAATTCACCCCTCCACTTT. This translates into CASRTGIHNSPLHF.

This chain joins TRBV13 and TRBJ2-3; D is undetermined. V was pared by 4 bases and J by 5 bases, with 7 bases between. The CDR3 consists of 12 residues. Germline CDR1 reads PRHDT; CDR2 reads FYEKMQ (reference sequence). For the CDR3, the DNA is TGTGCCAGCAGCTCCCACTTAGATACGCAGTATTTT. Its translation: CASSSHLDTQYF.

V and J are TRBV30 and TRBJ2-7; perhaps TRBD2 as D (7 bases). Trimming pared 0 bases from V and 3 bases from J, leaving 18 bases between. Germline V gene data show CDR1 as GTSNPN and CDR2 as SVGIG (reference sequence). The CDR3 contains 16 residues. The CDR3 DNA reads TGTGCCTGGAGTGTGGGGGGGGCGCATGCCTACTACGAGCAGTACTTC. Translated: CAWSVGGAHAYYEQYF.

The genes are TRBV29-1 and TRBJ1-2, with D possibly matching TRBD1 (6 bases). The V end was cut by 7 bases, the J end by 2 bases, with 14 bases between. Looked up from germline, CDR1 is SQVTM and CDR2 is ANQGSEA. This CDR3 has 13 amino acids. In DNA, the CDR3 is TGCAGCGCATCGGGACATCAGAACTATGGCTACACCTTC. It yields the protein CSASGHQNYGYTF.

CDR3 region: CASSYSIASSYNEQFF. DNA for the CDR3: TGTGCCAGCAGTTACTCAATAGCTAGCTCCTACAATGAGCAGTTCTTC. The genes are TRBV6-5 and TRBJ2-1, with D uncertain. The germline V gene has CDR1 MNHEY and CDR2 SVGAGI. V was pared by 0 bases and J by 0 bases, with 9 bases between. CDR3 length equals 16 residues.

This chain links TRBV6-5 with TRBJ2-2; D possibly corresponds to TRBD1 (5 bases). Germline V lookup: CDR1 MNHEY, CDR2 SVGAGI. The V gene lost 8 bases and the J gene lost 6 bases, with 7 bases spanning the gap. There are 11 residues in the CDR3. The CDR3 DNA reads TGTGCCAGCCTCAGGGCCGGGGAGCTGTTTTTT. This gives the protein CASLRAGELFF.

This chain links TRBV7-2 with TRBJ1-5; a weak D match, TRBD1 (5 bases). V was pared by 3 bases and J by 5 bases, with 14 bases between. Germline-derived CDR1 and CDR2 are SGHTA and FQGNSA. CDR3 length: 15 residues. The CDR3 spells CASSLGDGGYQPQHF. CDR3 DNA: TGTGCCAGCAGCTTGGGGGACGGAGGATATCAGCCCCAGCATTTT.

This chain links TRBV7-2 with TRBJ1-2, with D perhaps TRBD1 (5 bases). Germline V gene sequence: CDR1 SGHTA, CDR2 FQGNSA. V was clipped by 5 bases and J by 13 bases, with 20 bases between them. The CDR3 totals 13 residues. CDR3 region: CASSTAQDNSGTF. For the CDR3, the DNA is TGTGCCAGCAGCACCGCACAGGACAATTCCGGCACCTTC.

The V and J genes are TRBV9 and TRBJ2-7, with D maybe TRBD1 (5 bases). V lost 1 base to trimming and J lost 0 bases, with 11 bases between them. The CDR3 runs to 15 residues. Germline V gene data show CDR1 as SGDLS and CDR2 as YYNGEE. CDR3 loop: CASSVSDNLSYEQYF. The CDR3 DNA follows: TGTGCCAGCAGCGTATCGGACAACCTCTCCTACGAGCAGTACTTC.

The chain combines TRBV9 with TRBJ1-4; 9 bases fit TRBD1. The CDR3 contains 17 residues. J lost 6 bases, V lost 0 bases, and 9 bases had no gene match. From germline, CDR1 is SGDLS and CDR2 YYNGEE. CDR3 sequence (DNA): TGTGCCAGCAGCGTAGGCGGGACAGGGATTCCGGATGAAAAACTGTTTTTT. This translates into CASSVGGTGIPDEKLFF.

The gene calls are TRBV6-1 and TRBJ2-1; D not resolved. Trimming took off 0 bases at V and 12 bases at J, with 21 bases between the two ends. Germline lookup yields CDR1 MNHNS and CDR2 SASEGT. The CDR3 length is 16 residues. The CDR3 region is CASSEALRVVGRLQFF. Written as DNA, the CDR3 is TGTGCCAGCAGTGAAGCGCTTCGGGTTGTCGGCCGGCTGCAGTTCTTC.

In DNA, the CDR3 is TGCGCCAGCAGCCAAGGGACCATAGCGGGGGGCACAGATACGCAGTATTTT. Translation: CASSQGTIAGGTDTQYF. J is TRBJ2-3 and V is TRBV4-3, with TRBD2 identical over 9 bases. Germline V gene data show CDR1 as LGHNA and CDR2 as YSLEER. With V trimmed by 1 base and J by 1 base, 6 bases remained unmatched. The CDR3 spans 17 residues.